This T cell receptor beta chain derives from a study of identical twins (dated by TCRdb to 2016 to 2017). For the wider study: To test whether fetal clonotypes persist, this study deep-sequenced TCR alpha and beta repertoires from monozygotic twins, from unrelated adults of various ages, and from cord blood. To rule out contamination, the twin experiments were replicated at different times with different library preparation protocols. On the study overall, not on this receptor specifically: Because the same donors could not be followed over many years, conclusions were based on cross-sectional statistical analysis. Compared with coincidental sharing between unrelated individuals, an excess of low generation-probability sequences was observed among out-of-frame TCR alpha sequences shared between twins. Fewer insertions were carried by abundant cord blood beta clonotypes; a weaker similar trend was observed in young adult naive repertoires, while no such trend was observed in memory repertoires. In monozygotic twins, out-of-frame TCR alpha sharing was systematically underestimated by recombination models, although the models agreed with sharing between unrelated individuals. Excess twin sharing in beta out-of-frame sequences was weaker because fewer shared sequences lowered the signal-to-noise ratio. Invariant T cells such as MAIT and iNKT could partly confound zero-insertion analyses, though diverse VJ usage argued against this for most clonotypes.

The method was 5' RACE. The sequencer was an Illumina HiSeq 2000. Template switching introduced a universal primer binding site; the final cDNA contained a unique molecular identifier, enabling accurate counting of TCR cDNA molecules. First-strand cDNA for TCR alpha and beta chains was synthesized from specific primers in the conserved constant-segment region. To control for contamination, every cDNA library was double barcoded, receiving both a SMART-Mk sample barcode and Illumina barcodes. TruSeq adapter sequences along with Illumina sample barcodes were introduced in two successive PCR steps. Sequencing of the TCR alpha and beta cDNA libraries was done on the Illumina HiSeq platform using custom primers. The source study handled its data this way. Unique molecular identifiers were extracted from raw reads with MiGEC, and CDR3 positions were determined with MiXCR. For each individual, recombination models were inferred using an EM algorithm with the repgenHMM and IGoR tools. The tcR package in R was used for shared clonotype analysis, with sharing normalized by the product of cloneset sizes. To study raw recombination without the effects of thymic and clonal selection, out-of-frame nonproductive sequences were analyzed. TCRdb trimmed public reads at Q25 via fastp, called clones via MiXCR and kept in-frame beta chains. Each entry merges the rows of one CDR3 protein and shows their most common DNA and genes. TCRdb, not the authors, supplied the V and J calls. In this sample the table shows roughly 1.6 million distinct CDR3 sequences, about 30% of which occur a single time. The ten largest account for approximately 0.29% of the sample.

As regards this clonotype: Its specific antigen is unknown. The sample holds no much larger clone one base away, and base qualities are not on file.

All donors were healthy Caucasians. The cysteine opens and the phenylalanine closes a CDR3 of 14 amino acids. Only the CDR3 region is kept as DNA, spanning 42 bases read in frame from base 1. The germline V gene specifies MGHDK as CDR1 and SYGVNS as CDR2. V is cut by 5 bases and J by 3 bases, and the space between the germline ends is 13 bases. The sample comprised cord blood. The sequence links TRBV25-1 to TRBJ1-1; a tentative D call is TRBD1 (5 bases match). This TCR was sampled from a newborn girl in good health. In nucleotides, the sequence is TGTGCCAGCAGTACGGCGGGGGGGTACACTGAAGCTTTCTTT. The encoded protein is CASSTAGGYTEAFF.